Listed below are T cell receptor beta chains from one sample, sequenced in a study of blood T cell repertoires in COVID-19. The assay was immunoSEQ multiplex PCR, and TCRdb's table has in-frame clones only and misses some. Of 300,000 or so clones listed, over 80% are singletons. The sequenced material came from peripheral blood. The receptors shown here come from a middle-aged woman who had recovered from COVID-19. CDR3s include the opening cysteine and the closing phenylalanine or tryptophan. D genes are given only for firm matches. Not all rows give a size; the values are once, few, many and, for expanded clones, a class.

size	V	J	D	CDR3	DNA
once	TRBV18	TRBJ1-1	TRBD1	CASSPRTGGLTEAFF	TGTGCCAGCTCACCGAGAACAGGGGGCTTGACTGAAGCTTTCTTT
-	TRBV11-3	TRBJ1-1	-	CASSLDGVGGNTEAFF	TGTGCCAGCAGCTTAGATGGGGTCGGGGGAAACACTGAAGCTTTCTTT
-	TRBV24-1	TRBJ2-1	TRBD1	CATSDSPGTGKGSYNEQFF	TGTGCCACCAGTGACTCTCCCGGGACAGGGAAGGGTTCCTACAATGAGCAGTTCTTC
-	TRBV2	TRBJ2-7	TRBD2	CASSDMRGMANEQYF	TGTGCCAGCAGTGATATGCGGGGGATGGCGAACGAGCAGTACTTC
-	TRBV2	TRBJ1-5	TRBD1	CASRGDRAAYQPQHF	TGTGCCAGCAGGGGCGACAGGGCGGCGTATCAGCCCCAGCATTTT
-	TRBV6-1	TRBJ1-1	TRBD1	CASSEARGLNTEAFF	TGTGCCAGCAGTGAAGCGAGGGGGCTCAACACTGAAGCTTTCTTT
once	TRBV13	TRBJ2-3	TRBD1	CASSAGQGADTQYF	TGTGCCAGCAGCGCGGGACAGGGGGCAGATACGCAGTATTTT
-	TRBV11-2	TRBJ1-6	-	CASSPVRVSDSPLHF	TGTGCCAGCAGCCCTGTTCGGGTATCGGATTCACCCCTCCACTTT
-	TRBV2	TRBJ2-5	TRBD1	CASSAGTGDQETQYF	TGTGCCAGCAGCGCCGGGACAGGTGACCAAGAGACCCAGTACTTC
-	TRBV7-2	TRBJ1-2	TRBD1	CASSPANRGSYGYTF	TGTGCCAGCAGCCCGGCGAACAGGGGCTCCTATGGCTACACCTTC
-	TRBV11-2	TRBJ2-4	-	CASSFARWAKNIQYF	TGTGCCAGCAGCTTCGCCCGGTGGGCCAAAAACATTCAGTACTTC
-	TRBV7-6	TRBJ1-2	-	CASSLQGYTF	TGTGCCAGCAGCCTTCAGGGCTACACCTTC
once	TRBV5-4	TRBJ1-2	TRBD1	CASSLDPGQGAWDYGYTF	TGTGCCAGCAGCCTAGATCCGGGACAGGGGGCTTGGGACTATGGCTACACCTTC
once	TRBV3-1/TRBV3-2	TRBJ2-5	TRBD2	CASSQGSGGAEETQYF	TGTGCCAGCAGCCAAGGTAGCGGGGGGGCAGAGGAGACCCAGTACTTC
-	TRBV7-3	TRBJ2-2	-	CASSPHRDTGELFF	TGTGCCAGCAGCCCCCACAGGGACACCGGGGAGCTGTTTTTT
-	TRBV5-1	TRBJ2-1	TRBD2	CASSLLRGGLDEQFF	TGCGCCAGCAGCTTGCTGCGGGGGGGCCTGGATGAGCAGTTCTTC
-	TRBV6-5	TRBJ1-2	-	CASSYSPGLYGYTF	TGTGCCAGCAGTTACTCGCCAGGCCTCTATGGCTACACCTTC
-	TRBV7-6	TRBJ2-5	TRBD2	CASSLGGIETQYF	TGTGCCAGCAGCTTGGGGGGGATAGAGACCCAGTACTTC
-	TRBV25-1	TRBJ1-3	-	CASMGWADRGNTIYF	TGTGCCAGCATGGGTTGGGCAGACCGCGGAAACACCATATATTTT
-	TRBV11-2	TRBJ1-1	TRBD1	CASSVRQGNTEAFF	TGTGCCAGCAGCGTACGACAGGGAAACACTGAAGCTTTCTTT
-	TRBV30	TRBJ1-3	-	CAWSVLSGNTIYF	TGTGCCTGGAGTGTCCTCTCTGGAAACACCATATATTTT
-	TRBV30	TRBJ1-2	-	CAWSVTASDGYTF	TGTGCCTGGAGTGTAACTGCCTCCGATGGCTACACCTTC
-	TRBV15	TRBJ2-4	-	CATSRGIQGMGNIQYF	TGTGCCACCAGCAGAGGTATACAGGGAATGGGAAACATTCAGTACTTC
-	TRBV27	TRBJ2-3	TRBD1	CASSSFGTAPDTQYF	TGTGCCAGCAGTTCCTTCGGGACAGCACCAGATACGCAGTATTTT
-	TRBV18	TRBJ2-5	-	CASSPPVGRRQETQYF	TGTGCCAGCTCACCACCGGTCGGCAGGCGCCAAGAGACCCAGTACTTC
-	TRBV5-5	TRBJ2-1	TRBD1	CASSSALQGYNEQFF	TGTGCCAGCAGCTCGGCACTACAGGGGTACAATGAGCAGTTCTTC
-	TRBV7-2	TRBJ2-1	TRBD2	CASTRGTSGGAWDEQFF	TGTGCCAGTACCCGAGGGACTAGCGGGGGGGCTTGGGATGAGCAGTTCTTC
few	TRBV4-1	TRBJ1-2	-	CASSHGRGAYGYTF	TGCGCCAGCAGCCATGGACGGGGGGCCTATGGCTACACCTTC
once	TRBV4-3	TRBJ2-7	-	CASSQEYAYQTYEQYF	TGCGCCAGCAGCCAAGAATATGCTTACCAGACCTACGAGCAGTACTTC